This T cell receptor beta chain emerged from a study of cytomegalovirus exposure and HLA in healthy donors. Study-level background: Around 77% of 398 genotyped donors fell in the Caucasian-associated ancestry cluster. Study-level findings and limits: In vitro confirmation showed a few CMV-associated chains to be CMV antigen specific.

This clone was observed once. Its antigen is not known. The PCR was carried out with 60 Vbeta primers and 13 Jbeta primers. The assay was immunoSEQ multiplex PCR, and TCRdb's table has in-frame clones only and misses some. The sample contains 170,000 or so clones, 78% of which appear only once. Germline V gene lookup returns CDR1 SGDLS and CDR2 YYNGEE. Trimming removed 0 bases from V and 3 bases from J, with 16 bases in between. CDR3 size: 16 residues. At sampling all donors were nominally healthy, likely with unrecorded immune exposures. The chain is built from TRBV9 and TRBJ2-7; D possibly corresponds to TRBD2 (6 bases). This clonotype was obtained from a woman aged 50 to 65 in good health and CMV-seropositive. What was sequenced was PBMCs. The CDR3 spells CASSVGIGQGLYEQYF. In nucleotides, the CDR3 is TGTGCCAGCAGCGTAGGTATTGGGCAGGGACTCTACGAGCAGTACTTC.